The clone carrying this T cell receptor beta chain was picked up many times. Its target is unknown. The data originate from a study of CD8 T cells in ankylosing spondylitis. The study's findings and limits: Several of the motif variants were reported before in synovial fluid and blood from reactive arthritis. There was a TCR beta motif, made of eight highly homologous variants, that appeared characteristic of ankylosing spondylitis blood.

Germline V gene lookup returns CDR1 LGHNA and CDR2 YNFKEQ. Trimming removed 0 bases at V and 0 bases at J, with 8 bases between. This CDR3 spans 15 amino acids. Molecular-barcoded quantitative 5'-RACE produced these TCR beta libraries. Via MiXCR, TCRdb re-called the 5' RACE reads, giving one row per CDR3 protein. Of about 330,000 distinct CDR3 sequences in the sample, roughly 8% were seen once. This TCR was recovered from a male donor with ankylosing spondylitis. The V and J genes are TRBV4-2 and TRBJ1-2; D perhaps matches TRBD1 (6 bases). What was sequenced was blood, either unsorted or a sorted T cell fraction (not recorded which). CDR3 sequence: CASSQDRTANYGYTF. CDR3 bases: TGTGCCAGCAGCCAAGATCGGACAGCTAACTATGGCTACACCTTC.